This T cell receptor (beta chain) was found in a study of Graves' ophthalmopathy and Graves' hyperthyroidism. Findings of the study overall: Among expanded thyroid clonotypes above 0.001 frequency, most also occurred in blood.

This clonotype was seen repeatedly, ten times or more. Its antigen is not known. The trim removed 1 base at V and 4 bases at J, leaving 8 bases unmatched. Germline lookup yields CDR1 SGHTA and CDR2 FQGNSA. The length of the CDR3 is 16 residues. RNA transcripts served as template for amplifying TCR beta CDR3 sequences. First-round RT-PCR used HTBI primers; second-round multiplex PCR followed. TCRdb re-called the multiplex PCR reads through MiXCR, storing one row per CDR3 protein. This sample has approximately 700,000 distinct CDR3 sequences, with approximately 39% found just once. In this cohort, patients with other autoimmune diseases, uncontrolled infections, pregnancy or lactation were excluded.

J is TRBJ2-5 and V is TRBV7-2, with 8 bases fitting TRBD2. Sequencing was done on a sample of peripheral blood. This sequence originates from an adult man with Graves' ophthalmopathy. The CDR3 DNA is TGTGCCAGCAGCTTAGGCGGGTTTAGCGGGGTAGAGACCCAGTACTTC. Protein product: CASSLGGFSGVETQYF.